The 6 T cell receptor beta chains listed next were all sequenced from one sample in a study of shared clonotypes between healthy human individuals (dated by TCRdb to the early 2020s). Library prep was done by the immunoSEQ multiplex PCR assay. TCRdb re-hosts the immuneACCESS table, in-frame sequences only. Its copies lack some clones; in the studies checked, an unresolved V gene accounts for under half of them, and the cause for the rest is not known. The table for this sample lists millions of clones; 90% to 95% of them were counted only once. The leading ten clones occupy around 0.15% of the sample. The specimen was naive CD4+ T cells sorted from blood. What this sample's cell subset or site label stands for: CD45RA+ positively selected. The receptor source for this set is a man younger than 35 in good health.

The CDR3 is CASSSTSGHEQYF. The CDR3 region has the DNA TGTGCCAGCAGTTCGACTAGCGGGCATGAGCAGTACTTC. The genes are TRBV6-6 and TRBJ2-7, with TRBD2 matching 10 bases. V lost 4 bases to trimming and J lost 7 bases; unmatched junction nucleotides: 4. CDR3 length equals 13 residues. The germline gives CDR1 MNHNY, CDR2 SVGAGI (reference sequence).

The chain couples TRBV19 to TRBJ2-1; TRBD2 matches 12 bases. CDR1 LNHDA and CDR2 SQIVND come from the germline V gene (reference sequence). With 3 bases clipped from V and 7 bases from J, the junction kept 7 bases outside the gene matches. The CDR3 extends over 16 amino acids. In DNA form, the CDR3 reads TGTGCCAGTAGTATCCGACTAGCGGGAGTGGTAAATGAGCAGTTCTTC. It translates to CASSIRLAGVVNEQFF.

The rearrangement uses TRBV28 and TRBJ1-4; TRBD1 might be the D (5 bases). Germline loops: CDR1 MDHEN, CDR2 SYDVKM. This CDR3 contains 16 residues. V dropped 3 bases and J dropped 7 bases, with 18 bases sitting between them. The CDR3: CASSFWGQGVGEKLFF. In DNA form, the CDR3 reads TGTGCCAGCAGTTTTTGGGGCCAAGGGGTCGGTGAAAAACTGTTTTTT.

V gene TRBV5-6 combines with J gene TRBJ1-1; D gene unclear. CDR1 is SGHDT and CDR2 is YYEEEE in the germline V gene. The V and J ends lost 4 bases and 2 bases respectively, with 12 bases between them. CDR3 length equals 14 residues. CDR3 amino acids: CASSNPTVNTEAFF. In DNA form, the CDR3 reads TGTGCCAGCAGCAATCCCACAGTAAACACTGAAGCTTTCTTT. The whole variable domain, filled in from reference TRBV5-6 and TRBJ1-1, reads DAGVTQSPTHLIKTRGQQVTLRCSPKSGHDTVSWYQQALGQGPQFIFQYYEEEERQRGNFPDRFSGHQFPNYSSELNVNALLLGDSALYLCASSNPTVNTEAFFGQGTRLTVV.

V is TRBV30 and J is TRBJ2-3; D assignment may be TRBD1 or TRBD2 (6 bases each). The CDR3 has 14 amino acids. The germline V gene encodes CDR1 GTSNPN and CDR2 SVGIG (reference sequence). With 3 bases removed from V and 12 bases from J, the gap between germline ends came to 22 bases. The CDR3 sequence is CAWRLRGLAPVQYF. CDR3 DNA: TGTGCCTGGAGGCTCAGGGGTCTAGCGCCCGTACAGTATTTT.

The chain joins TRBV27 to TRBJ1-1, with TRBD1 as a possible D gene (6 bases). This CDR3 has 11 amino acids. CDR1 is MNHEY, CDR2 SMNVEV, per germline (reference sequence). V shed 4 bases and J shed 11 bases, with 11 bases lying between them. Here the CDR3 DNA reads TGTGCCAGCAGTTCAGGGGTAGGCGCTTTCTTT. It yields the protein CASSSGVGAFF.